The 20 T cell receptor beta chains below were found in one sample sequenced in a study of T cell clones after liver transplantation (dated by TCRdb to the late 2010s). Libraries were prepared through the immunoSEQ multiplex PCR assay. Sourced from immuneACCESS, this table was stored by TCRdb with only in-frame sequences that have V and J called. A share of the clones is absent; for the studies checked, an unresolved V gene accounts for under half, and the remainder has no known explanation. The sample data list 45,000 to 60,000 clones, and about 70% of these were observed just once. Roughly 2.8% of the sample is in the top ten clones. The sequences come from CD4+ T cells from blood, collected at the approximately 16-month timepoint. The origin of the receptors is a human patient who received a liver transplant. Following transplantation, part of the T cell population may be supplied by the graft donor rather than the patient.

This clone has only one observation. The chain's CDR3 is CASSLGGQSYGYTF. CDR3 DNA: TGTGCCAGCAGCTTAGGGGGACAGAGCTATGGCTACACCTTC. The chain links TRBV7-2 to TRBJ1-2; 7 nucleotides match TRBD1. This CDR3 comprises 14 residues. CDR1 and CDR2 (germline): SGHTA, FQGNSA. Unmatched junction bases numbered 3, after V lost 1 base and J lost 4 bases.

The CDR3 loop reads CASSLVGQNNEQFF. For the CDR3, the DNA is TGTGCCAGCAGCCTTGTGGGGCAAAACAATGAGCAGTTCTTC. The chain employs TRBV7-7 and TRBJ2-1; TRBD1 is a possible D gene (5 bases). In germline, CDR1 is SSHAT, CDR2 FNYEAQ (reference sequence). The CDR3 totals 14 residues. The V end was cut by 5 bases, the J end by 5 bases, with 13 bases between.

The V call is TRBV1, the J call TRBJ2-7. TRBV1 is a pseudogene locus. The CDR3 length is 12 residues. CDR3 sequence: CTSSQGAYEQYF. The CDR3 DNA is TGCACCAGCAGCCAGGGTGCCTACGAGCAGTACTTC.

In this sample, this clone turned up a few times. The V and J genes are TRBV2 and TRBJ2-7; D remains ambiguous. CDR1 SNHLY and CDR2 FYNNEI come from the germline V gene. Trimming took 3 bases from V and 4 from J, leaving 7 bases between them. The CDR3 covers 12 residues. CDR3 nucleotide sequence: TGTGCCAGCAGTGAGTCCGGGTACGAGCAGTACGTC. Its protein product is CASSESGYEQYV.

The chain has TRBV19 and TRBJ2-1; 9 bases fit TRBD1. From germline, CDR1 is LNHDA and CDR2 SQIVND (reference sequence). CDR3 length equals 14 residues. The J segment lost 3 bases and the V segment lost 6 bases, leaving 3 bases of the junction unmatched. CDR3 nucleotide sequence: TGTGCCAGTAGGCCGGGACAGGGCTACAATGAGCAGTTCTTC. Its protein product is CASRPGQGYNEQFF.

This chain links TRBV6-5 with TRBJ1-2; D possibly corresponds to TRBD1 (5 bases). CDR1 and CDR2 (germline): MNHEY, SVGAGI. Deletions cut 5 bases from V and 2 bases from J, with 12 bases between. CDR3 length: 14 amino acids. CDR3 nucleotide sequence: TGTGCCAGCAGTAGGGACGCTTGGAACTATGGCTACACCTTC. Its protein product is CASSRDAWNYGYTF.

The chain is built from TRBV27 and TRBJ2-2; D unresolved. Trimming took 2 bases from V and 1 from J, leaving 8 bases between them. The length of the CDR3 is 15 residues. CDR1 is MNHEY, CDR2 SMNVEV, per germline (reference sequence). The CDR3 nucleotides read TGTGCCAGCAGTTTAAGGCTCGGGAACACCGGGGAGCTGTTTTTT. Amino acids: CASSLRLGNTGELFF.

The rearrangement links TRBV15 to TRBJ1-1; D ambiguous. The CDR3 runs to 13 residues. The V gene lost 2 bases and the J gene lost 3 bases, with 7 bases spanning the gap. Germline-derived CDR1 and CDR2 are LNHNV and YYDKDF (reference sequence). The CDR3 reads CATSRLGHTEAFF. DNA for the CDR3: TGTGCCACCAGCAGATTAGGACACACTGAAGCTTTCTTT.

The J gene is TRBJ1-5, the V gene TRBV27; TRBD1 might be the D (6 bases). Per the germline V gene, CDR1 is MNHEY and CDR2 is SMNVEV (reference sequence). The CDR3 totals 16 residues. The V and J ends lost 6 bases and 1 base respectively, with 16 bases between them. The CDR3 coding sequence is TGTGCCAGCAGGATACAGGGAGGGACGAGCAATCAGCCCCAGCATTTT. Protein product: CASRIQGGTSNQPQHF.

There are many counts of this clone. The chain employs TRBV7-9 and TRBJ1-2; no clear D gene. This CDR3 has 12 residues. Germline CDR1 SEHNR, CDR2 FQNEAQ (reference sequence). Trimming shortened V by 4 bases and J by 5 bases, and 8 bases separated the two germline ends. The CDR3 spells CASSSGAYGYTF. In nucleotides, the CDR3 is TGTGCCAGCAGCTCTGGAGCATATGGCTACACCTTC.

J is TRBJ2-5 and V is TRBV4-2; D is perhaps TRBD2 (5 bases). CDR1 and CDR2 (germline): LGHNA, YNFKEQ. V gave up 1 base and J gave up 5 bases, with 14 bases separating them. This CDR3 comprises 15 residues. The CDR3 spells CASSQGPGERETQYF. CDR3 DNA sequence: TGTGCCAGCAGCCAAGGCCCTGGCGAGCGGGAGACCCAGTACTTC.

The CDR3 region is CASSLKGQGTYEQYV. The CDR3, as DNA: TGTGCCAGCAGTTTAAAGGGACAGGGGACCTACGAGCAGTACGTC. This chain connects TRBV27 to TRBJ2-7; TRBD1 agrees at 10 bases. With V trimmed by 2 bases and J by 2 bases, 3 bases remained unmatched. CDR1 is MNHEY and CDR2 is SMNVEV in the germline V gene (reference sequence). This CDR3 has 15 residues.

The count of this clone is one. The chain combines TRBV29-1 with TRBJ1-1; possible D gene TRBD1, 6 bases. CDR3 size: 14 residues. The germline V gene encodes CDR1 SQVTM and CDR2 ANQGSEA. The V end lost 7 bases, the J end lost 5 bases, and 20 bases lay between the germline ends. The CDR3 coding sequence is TGCAGCGGGTCTGTGAAAAGGGGGGGGACTGAAGCTTTCTTT. Protein: CSGSVKRGGTEAFF.

This clone was counted a single time. The rearrangement joins TRBV19 to TRBJ1-1, with TRBD1 identical over 7 bases. The CDR3 is 13 residues long. With V trimmed by 5 bases and J by 9 bases, 9 bases remained unmatched. Germline CDR1 LNHDA, CDR2 SQIVND (reference sequence). The CDR3 is CASSPKTGPKAFF. CDR3 bases: TGTGCCAGTAGTCCCAAGACAGGGCCTAAAGCTTTCTTT.

This chain connects TRBV5-1 to TRBJ2-5; a weak D match, TRBD2 (7 bases). This CDR3 is 14 amino acids long. Per the germline V gene, CDR1 is SGHRS and CDR2 is YFSETQ. V was cut by 0 bases and J by 3 bases, with 9 bases left in between. In nucleotides, the CDR3 is TGCGCCAGCAGCTTGGTAGGGGGGGAAGAGACCCAGTACTTC. It yields the protein CASSLVGGEETQYF. Together with reference TRBV5-1 and TRBJ2-5, the CDR3 gives the full variable domain: KAGVTQTPRYLIKTRGQQVTLSCSPISGHRSVSWYQQTPGQGLQFLFEYFSETQRNKGNFPGRFSGRQFSNSRSEMNVSTLELGDSALYLCASSLVGGEETQYFGPGTRLLVL.

The gene calls are TRBV30 and TRBJ1-2; 8 bases map to TRBD1. The CDR3 is 14 amino acids. J gave up 2 bases and V 5 bases, and 7 bases lay outside the gene matches. CDR1 is GTSNPN, CDR2 SVGIG, per germline (reference sequence). CDR3 coding DNA: TGTGCCTGGGGCCCGGGACAGGAGAACTATGGCTACACCTTC. This translates into CAWGPGQENYGYTF.

This rearrangement joins TRBV7-9 to TRBJ2-5, with 8 bases identical to TRBD1. Germline V gene lookup returns CDR1 SEHNR and CDR2 FQNEAQ (reference sequence). With 0 bases clipped from V and 1 base from J, the junction kept 4 bases outside the gene matches. The CDR3 length is 16 residues. CDR3 amino acids: CASSLAPRGLQETQYF. The CDR3, as DNA: TGTGCCAGCAGCTTAGCCCCCAGGGGGCTCCAAGAGACCCAGTACTTC. The whole variable domain, remainder taken from reference TRBV7-9 and TRBJ2-5, is DTGVSQNPRHKITKRGQNVTFRCDPISEHNRLYWYRQTLGQGPEFLTYFQNEAQLEKSRLLSDRFSAERPKGSFSTLEIQRTEQGDSAMYLCASSLAPRGLQETQYFGPGTRLLVL.

The rearrangement uses TRBV7-2 and TRBJ2-3, with 9 nucleotides matching TRBD2. Germline V CDR1 and CDR2: SGHTA, FQGNSA. This CDR3 has 14 amino acids. V was clipped by 5 bases and J by 6 bases; unmatched bases: 6. The CDR3 sequence: CASSPGLALDTQYF. The CDR3 DNA reads as TGTGCCAGCAGCCCGGGACTAGCTTTGGATACGCAGTATTTT.

J is TRBJ1-6 and V is TRBV6-1; D not certain. Trimming shortened V by 4 bases and J by 6 bases, and 10 bases separated the two germline ends. Germline lookup yields CDR1 MNHNS and CDR2 SASEGT. The CDR3 runs to 14 residues. CDR3 DNA sequence: TGTGCCAGCAGTGGGGCCGTCGGTAATTCACCCCTCCACTTT. This codes for CASSGAVGNSPLHF.

V usage is TRBV11-2 and J usage is TRBJ1-2, with 9 bases identical to TRBD1. Germline V gene lookup returns CDR1 SGHAT and CDR2 FQNNGV. With V trimmed by 5 bases and J by 5 bases, 3 bases remained unmatched. This CDR3 has 13 amino acids. The CDR3, as DNA: TGTGCCAGCAGCCCAGACAGGGGGTATGGCTACACCTTC. Its translation is CASSPDRGYGYTF.